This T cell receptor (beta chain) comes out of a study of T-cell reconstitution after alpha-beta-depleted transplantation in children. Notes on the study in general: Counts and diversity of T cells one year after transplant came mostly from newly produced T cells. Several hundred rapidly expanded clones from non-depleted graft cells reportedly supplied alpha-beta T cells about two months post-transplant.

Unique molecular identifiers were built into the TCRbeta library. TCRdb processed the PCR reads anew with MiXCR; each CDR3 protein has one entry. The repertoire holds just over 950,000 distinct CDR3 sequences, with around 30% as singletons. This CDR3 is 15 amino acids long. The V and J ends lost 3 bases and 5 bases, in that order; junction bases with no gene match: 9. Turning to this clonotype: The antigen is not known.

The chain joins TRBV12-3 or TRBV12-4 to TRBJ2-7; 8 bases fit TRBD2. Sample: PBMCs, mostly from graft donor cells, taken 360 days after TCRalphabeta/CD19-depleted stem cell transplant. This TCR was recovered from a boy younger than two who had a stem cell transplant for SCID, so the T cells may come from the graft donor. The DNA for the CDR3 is TGTGCCAGCAGTTTTGACGTAGCGGGATTGCACGAGCAGTACTTC. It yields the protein CASSFDVAGLHEQYF.